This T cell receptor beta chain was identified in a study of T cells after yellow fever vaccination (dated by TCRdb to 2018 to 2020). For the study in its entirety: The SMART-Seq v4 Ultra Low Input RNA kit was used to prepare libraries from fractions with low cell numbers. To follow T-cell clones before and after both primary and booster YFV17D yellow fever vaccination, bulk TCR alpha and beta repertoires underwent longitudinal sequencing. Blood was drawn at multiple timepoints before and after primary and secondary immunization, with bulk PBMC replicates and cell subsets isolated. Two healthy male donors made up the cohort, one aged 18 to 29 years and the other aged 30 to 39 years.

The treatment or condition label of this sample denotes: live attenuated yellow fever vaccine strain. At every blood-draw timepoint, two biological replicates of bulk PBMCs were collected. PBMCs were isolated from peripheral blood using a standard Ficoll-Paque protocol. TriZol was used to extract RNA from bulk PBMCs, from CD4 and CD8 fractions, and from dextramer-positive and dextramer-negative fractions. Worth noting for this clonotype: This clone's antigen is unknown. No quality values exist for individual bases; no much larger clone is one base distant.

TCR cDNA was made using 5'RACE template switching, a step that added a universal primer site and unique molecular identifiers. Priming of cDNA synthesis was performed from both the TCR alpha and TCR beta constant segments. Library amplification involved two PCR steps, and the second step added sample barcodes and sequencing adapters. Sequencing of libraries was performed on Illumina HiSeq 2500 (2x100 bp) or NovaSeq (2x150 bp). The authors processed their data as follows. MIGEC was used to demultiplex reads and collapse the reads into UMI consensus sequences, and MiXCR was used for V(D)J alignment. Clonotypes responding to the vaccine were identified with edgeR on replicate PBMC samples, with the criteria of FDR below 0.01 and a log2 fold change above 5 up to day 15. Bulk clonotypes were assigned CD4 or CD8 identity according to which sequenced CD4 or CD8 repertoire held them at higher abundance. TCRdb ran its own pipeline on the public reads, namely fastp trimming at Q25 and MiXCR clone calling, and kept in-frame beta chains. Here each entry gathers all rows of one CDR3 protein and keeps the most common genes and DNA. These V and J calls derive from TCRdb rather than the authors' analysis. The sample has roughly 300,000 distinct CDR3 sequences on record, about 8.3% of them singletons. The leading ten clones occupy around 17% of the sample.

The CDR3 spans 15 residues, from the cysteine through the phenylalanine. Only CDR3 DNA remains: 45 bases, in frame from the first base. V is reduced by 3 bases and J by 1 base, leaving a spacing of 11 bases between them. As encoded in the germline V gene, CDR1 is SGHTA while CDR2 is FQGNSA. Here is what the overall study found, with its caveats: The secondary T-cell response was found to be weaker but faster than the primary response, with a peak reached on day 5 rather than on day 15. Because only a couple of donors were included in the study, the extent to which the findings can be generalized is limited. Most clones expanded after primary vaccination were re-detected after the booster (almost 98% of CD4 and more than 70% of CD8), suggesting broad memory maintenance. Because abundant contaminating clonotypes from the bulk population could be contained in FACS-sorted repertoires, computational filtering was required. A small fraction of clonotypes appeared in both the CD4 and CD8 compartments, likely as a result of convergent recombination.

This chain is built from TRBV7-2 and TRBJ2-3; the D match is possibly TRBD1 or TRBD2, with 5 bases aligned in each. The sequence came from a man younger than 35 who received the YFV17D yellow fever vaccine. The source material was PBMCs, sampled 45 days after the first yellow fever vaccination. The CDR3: CASSFASRGTDTQYF. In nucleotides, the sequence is TGTGCCAGCAGCTTCGCTAGCAGGGGCACAGATACGCAGTATTTT.